This T cell receptor (beta chain) derives from a study of cytomegalovirus exposure and HLA in healthy donors. Broader study findings: The investigators catalogued about 170 TCR beta chains as cytomegalovirus-associated. When analyzed later, the rates of TCR association showed variation by HLA locus, with DRB1 the most and HLA-C the fewest.

For this clone: Antigen: not known.

PCR primers comprised 60 Vbeta and 13 Jbeta primers. TCRdb's table, derived via immunoSEQ multiplex PCR, lists solely in-frame clones and lacks some. The table has about 170,000 clones, 65% to 80% seen once; the top ten hold around 3.1%. Sequencing was done on a sample of PBMCs. This receptor was taken from a woman aged 45-65 years in good health and CMV-seropositive.

The CDR3 nucleotides read TGTGCCAGCGGCGGGACAGGGGGCAATCAGCCCCAGCATTTT. Translation: CASGGTGGNQPQHF. V and J are TRBV19 and TRBJ1-5, with 10 bases matching TRBD1. V gave up 9 bases and J gave up 2 bases; unmatched junction bases: 4. Germline values: CDR1 LNHDA, CDR2 SQIVND (reference sequence). This CDR3 is 14 amino acids long.